These T cell receptor beta chains were read from a single sample in a study of beta chain features in type 1 diabetes. The assay was immunoSEQ multiplex PCR, and TCRdb's table has in-frame clones only and misses some. The top ten clones hold approximately 0.099% of a sample with hundreds of thousands of clones, roughly a sixth of them seen once. The sequencing input was naive CD4+ T cells from blood. Source of these receptors: a man aged 18 to 29 in good health. CDR3s include the opening cysteine and the closing phenylalanine or tryptophan. The D gene is left open where the match is weak. A clone size is listed for some rows: how often the clone was seen (once, few, many), or a class if it is expanded.

j_call	d_call	clone_size	v_call	cdr3_aa
TRBJ2-1	TRBD2	-	TRBV28	CASSPGGADEQFF
TRBJ2-7	-	few	TRBV2	CASSVGATSYEQYF
TRBJ2-5	-	few	TRBV6-5	CASSYTDGYATQYF
TRBJ2-1	-	-	TRBV10-3	CAITDKSSSYNEQFF
TRBJ2-7	TRBD2	-	TRBV5-1	CASSQRPGGAYEQYF
TRBJ1-2	-	-	TRBV15	CATSRSQTGGYGYTF
TRBJ2-2	-	-	TRBV7-3	CASSLNSAANTGELFF
TRBJ2-5	TRBD2	-	TRBV7-3	CASRPGLAFKAILETQYF
TRBJ1-1	TRBD1	few	TRBV9	CASSVVGQSNTEAFF
TRBJ1-5	-	once	TRBV5-1	CASSFGRDGQPQHF
TRBJ1-2	TRBD1	-	TRBV5-6	CASSSQGARNYGYTF
TRBJ2-1	-	few	TRBV5-6	CASSRPSAGAPNEQFF
TRBJ1-1	TRBD1	few	TRBV7-2	CASSLGRGGTEAFF
TRBJ2-5	-	-	TRBV5-1	CASSSRATLQETQYF
TRBJ1-2	-	few	TRBV6-5	CASSPSGRYGYTF
TRBJ2-1	-	few	TRBV7-2	CASSLVFGNEQFF
TRBJ2-5	-	many	TRBV10-3	CAISEGYRVETQYF
TRBJ2-2	-	-	TRBV7-9	CASTVGPTGELFF
TRBJ2-2	TRBD1	few	TRBV5-4	CASSPTGVNTGELFF
TRBJ2-1	TRBD2	-	TRBV9	CASGREGRASYNEQFF
TRBJ2-1	-	few	TRBV19	CASSIERSLGSEQFF
TRBJ2-3	TRBD2	-	TRBV2	CASSEVGLASDTQYF
TRBJ2-3	-	-	TRBV2	CASSRQRGTDTQYF
TRBJ2-2	-	-	TRBV25-1	CASSESRRDHGELFF
TRBJ2-7	TRBD1	-	TRBV10-3	CAISPSTGGTSEQYF
TRBJ2-7	-	few	TRBV27	CASSLSGVGPYEQYF
TRBJ2-7	TRBD2	-	TRBV19	CASSIAGDQMKQYF
TRBJ2-7	-	-	TRBV5-1	CASSLAGQRGEQYF